This TCR beta chain was profiled in a study of OX40 agonist ivuxolimab in advanced cancers. Turning to the study itself: Ivuxolimab, an antibody that agonizes OX40 (CD134), was administered to the patients. Patients were treated with intravenous ivuxolimab, dosed at 0.01 to 10 mg/kg and infused every 2 weeks. Dose-escalation patients suffered from hepatocellular carcinoma, melanoma, renal cell or head and neck cancer.

Profiling relied on immunoSEQ multiplex PCR, and the TCRdb table lists in-frame clones only, not all of them. The sample consists of 50,000 to 85,000 clones, around 90% of them appearing once. Researchers took blood at baseline, on cycle 4 day 1, and on cycle 7 day 1. CDR1 and CDR2 (germline): MRHNA, SNTAGT. The CDR3 is 18 residues long. The V segment lost 4 bases and the J segment 3 bases; nucleotides outside the gene matches: 16. The chain links TRBV6-4 to TRBJ2-7; 9 positions match TRBD1. This receptor was identified in an adult with an advanced solid tumor such as melanoma, head and neck, liver or kidney cancer. The sequences come from CD4+ or CD8+ T cells sorted from blood, collected in a trial of the OX40 agonist ivuxolimab. CDR3 coding DNA: TGTGCCAGCAGTGGCCGGGACAGGGACATTTTATCGTACTACGAGCAGTACTTC. Translating gives CASSGRDRDILSYYEQYF.